The 18 T cell receptor beta chains reported below all come from one sample, sequenced in a study of blood T cell repertoires in COVID-19. The protocol was immunoSEQ multiplex PCR, while the TCRdb copy is restricted to in-frame clones and leaves out a portion. The sample has a few hundred thousand clones, approximately 77% seen once. The sample taken for sequencing was peripheral blood. The receptor set was obtained from a woman aged 18-29 years with acute or convalescent COVID-19.

J is TRBJ2-1 and V is TRBV2, with 10 positions matching TRBD2. V lost 3 bases, J lost 9 bases, and 14 bases stayed unmatched. The germline V gene has CDR1 SNHLY and CDR2 FYNNEI. The CDR3 totals 17 residues. CDR3 region: CASSDIVVLAGVAEQFF. CDR3 nucleotide sequence: TGTGCCAGCAGTGACATCGTTGTTCTAGCGGGAGTGGCTGAGCAGTTCTTC.

This clone showed up just a few times. The chain carries TRBV28 and TRBJ1-4, with 8 bases matching TRBD1. Germline lookup yields CDR1 MDHEN and CDR2 SYDVKM. The CDR3 has 15 amino acids. Trimming cost V 5 bases and J 4 bases; bases outside gene matches: 6. CDR3 nucleotide sequence: TGTGCCAGCAGTCCCAGACAGGGGTATAATGAAAAACTGTTTTTT. This gives the protein CASSPRQGYNEKLFF.

The chain combines TRBV6-5 with TRBJ2-3; TRBD1 might be the D (5 bases). This CDR3 region has 14 residues. Trimming pared 4 bases from V and 5 bases from J, leaving 13 bases between. The V gene's germline CDR1 is MNHEY and CDR2 SVGAGI. This CDR3 reads CASSLSKGKDTQYF. The CDR3 DNA is TGTGCCAGCAGTTTGTCCAAGGGGAAAGATACGCAGTATTTT.

This chain connects TRBV23-1 to TRBJ1-4; 8 bases agree with TRBD1. TRBV23-1 is treated as an ORF (open reading frame) with a function not yet certain. The CDR3 length is 16 residues. The V and J ends lost 4 bases and 8 bases, in that order; junction bases with no gene match: 12. CDR3 loop: CASSLDRRGQGEKLFF. The CDR3 DNA is TGCGCCAGCAGTCTCGATCGCAGGGGGCAAGGCGAAAAACTGTTTTTT.

This clone showed up just a few times. CDR3 bases: TGTGCCAGCAGCTCCTATTCCTACGAGCAGTACTTC. Amino acid sequence: CASSSYSYEQYF. The chain carries TRBV3-1 (or the pseudogene TRBV3-2) and TRBJ2-7; D is uncertain. Trimming removed 5 bases at V and 1 base at J, with 6 bases between. The germline gives CDR1 LGHDT, CDR2 YNNKEL (reference sequence). This CDR3 spans 12 amino acids.

J is TRBJ2-1 and V is TRBV7-6, with 7 positions matching TRBD2. The ends lost 0 bases at V and 6 bases at J; junction bases unmatched: 5. Germline V lookup: CDR1 SGHVS, CDR2 FNYEAQ. The CDR3 is made up of 15 amino acids. CDR3 protein: CASSLAGGKPNEQFF. The CDR3 DNA follows: TGTGCCAGCAGCTTAGCGGGAGGGAAGCCCAATGAGCAGTTCTTC. The entire variable domain, with the rest obtained from reference TRBV7-6 and TRBJ2-1, is as follows: GAGVSQSPRYKVTKRGQDVALRCDPISGHVSLYWYRQALGQGPEFLTYFNYEAQQDKSGLPNDRFSAERPEGSISTLTIQRTEQRDSAMYRCASSLAGGKPNEQFFGPGTRLTVL.

The DNA of the CDR3 is TGTGCCAGCAGCGGACCGGGACACCAAAAACTGTTTTTT. The encoded protein is CASSGPGHQKLFF. The V call is TRBV19, the J call TRBJ1-4; tentative D call: TRBD1 (6 bases). This CDR3 region has 13 residues. The ends were cut back, 9 bases at V and 9 bases at J, with 17 bases in the middle. Germline V lookup: CDR1 LNHDA, CDR2 SQIVND (reference sequence).

This chain connects TRBV3-1 (or the pseudogene TRBV3-2) to TRBJ2-2, with TRBD2 matching 8 bases. This CDR3 comprises 16 residues. Germline V CDR1 and CDR2: LGHDT, YNNKEL (reference sequence). V lost 0 bases, J lost 6 bases, and 6 bases stayed unmatched. CDR3 bases: TGTGCCAGCAGCCAAGATTGGGCGACTAGCGCCGGGGAGCTGTTTTTT. Protein sequence: CASSQDWATSAGELFF.

This chain uses TRBV4-3 with TRBJ2-7, with TRBD1 matching 7 bases. The germline CDR1 and CDR2 sequences are LGHNA and YSLEER. V trimming: 1 base; J trimming: 3 bases; junction bases outside the gene matches: 6. The CDR3 consists of 15 residues. The CDR3 reads CASSQVRGKDYEQYF. In DNA form, the CDR3 reads TGCGCCAGCAGCCAAGTCAGGGGGAAGGACTACGAGCAGTACTTC.

The chain combines TRBV11-2 with TRBJ2-3; D is ambiguous. This CDR3 contains 14 residues. Looked up from germline, CDR1 is SGHAT and CDR2 is FQNNGV. The V end was cut by 1 base, the J end by 3 bases, with 8 bases between. The CDR3 DNA is TGTGCCAGCAGCTTAGGTGCCAGAACAGATACGCAGTATTTT. Translation: CASSLGARTDTQYF.

The chain combines TRBV28 with TRBJ1-3; a weak D match, TRBD1 (5 bases). The CDR3 extends over 15 amino acids. V gave up 6 bases and J gave up 0 bases, with 12 bases separating them. Germline loops: CDR1 MDHEN, CDR2 SYDVKM. As DNA, the CDR3 is TGTGCCAGCAGGCACGACAGCAGCTCTGGAAACACCATATATTTT. It yields the protein CASRHDSSSGNTIYF. Full variable domain (rest looked up from reference TRBV28 and TRBJ1-3): DVKVTQSSRYLVKRTGEKVFLECVQDMDHENMFWYRQDPGLGLRLIYFSYDVKMKEKGDIPEGYSVSREKKERFSLILESASTNQTSMYLCASRHDSSSGNTIYFGEGSWLTVV.

J is TRBJ2-1 and V is TRBV6-2 or TRBV6-3; TRBD2 agrees at 11 bases. CDR1 is MNHEY, CDR2 SVGEGT, per germline. After removal of 0 bases from V and 7 bases from J, the junction contained 14 bases not matched to a gene. The CDR3 consists of 19 residues. Here the CDR3 DNA reads TGTGCCAGCAGTTACTCGGCGTTACAAGGACTAGCGGGTCTGAATGAGCAGTTCTTC. Encoded protein: CASSYSALQGLAGLNEQFF.

The CDR3 loop is CAWGLQGKDGYTF. The CDR3 DNA sequence: TGTGCCTGGGGCCTACAGGGAAAGGATGGCTACACCTTC. The rearrangement joins TRBV30 to TRBJ1-2, with D maybe TRBD1 (6 bases). The CDR3 length is 13 residues. V lost 5 bases and J 6 bases, leaving 16 bases between the germline ends. Germline loops: CDR1 GTSNPN, CDR2 SVGIG (reference sequence).

This chain links TRBV11-3 with TRBJ1-3; D not resolved. V was shortened by 4 bases and J by 0 bases, with 13 bases between the two germline ends. The CDR3 runs 16 residues. The germline gives CDR1 SGHNT, CDR2 YENEEA. The CDR3 nucleotides read TGTGCCAGCAGCTCCGGAGGGTACGGCTCTGGAAACACCATATATTTT. It specifies CASSSGGYGSGNTIYF. The variable domain in full, with the rest retrieved from reference TRBV11-3 and TRBJ1-3, is EAGVVQSPRYKIIEKKQPVAFWCNPISGHNTLYWYLQNLGQGPELLIRYENEEAVDDSQLPKDRFSAERLKGVDSTLKIQPAELGDSAVYLCASSSGGYGSGNTIYFGEGSWLTVV.

The table lists this clone with a few counts. The V call is TRBV7-9, the J call TRBJ2-1; possible D gene TRBD1, 5 bases. The ends were cut back, 1 base at V and 6 bases at J, with 10 bases in the middle. CDR1 and CDR2 (germline): SEHNR, FQNEAQ (reference sequence). This CDR3 has 14 amino acids. CDR3 DNA: TGTGCCAGCAGCTTAGTGTCCCAGGGCAATGAGCAGTTCTTC. Protein: CASSLVSQGNEQFF.

The genes are TRBV27 and TRBJ2-5; maybe TRBD1 (6 bases). Germline V gene data show CDR1 as MNHEY and CDR2 as SMNVEV (reference sequence). CDR3 length: 19 residues. Trimming shortened V by 2 bases and J by 2 bases, and 24 bases separated the two germline ends. CDR3 region: CASSLGPGVKSVEQETQYF. CDR3 sequence (DNA): TGTGCCAGCAGTTTAGGGCCAGGGGTCAAGAGTGTAGAACAAGAGACCCAGTACTTC.

This sequence joins TRBV2 and TRBJ2-1, with D possibly matching TRBD2 (5 bases). The CDR3 is 14 residues long. Trimming removed 1 base from V and 8 bases from J, with 12 bases in between. Germline CDR1 is SNHLY and CDR2 is FYNNEI. The CDR3 region is CASSEGRLRDEQFF. CDR3 nucleotide sequence: TGTGCCAGCAGTGAAGGTAGACTGAGGGATGAGCAGTTCTTC.

The genes are TRBV19 and TRBJ2-2; 10 bases line up with TRBD2. Trimming at V came to 1 base and at J to 9 bases, leaving 5 bases not matched to a gene. Germline V gene data show CDR1 as LNHDA and CDR2 as SQIVND (reference sequence). This CDR3 spans 15 amino acids. CDR3 sequence reads: CASSIGTSGLRELFF. CDR3 nucleotides: TGTGCCAGTAGTATAGGGACTAGCGGCCTTCGGGAGCTGTTTTTT.